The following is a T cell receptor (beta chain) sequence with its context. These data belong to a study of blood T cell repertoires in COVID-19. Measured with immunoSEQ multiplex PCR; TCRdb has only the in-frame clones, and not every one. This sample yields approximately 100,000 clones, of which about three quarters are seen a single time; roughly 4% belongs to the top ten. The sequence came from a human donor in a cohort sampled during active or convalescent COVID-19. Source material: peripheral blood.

The CDR3 here is CASSSRGRGTEAFF. CDR3 DNA sequence: TGTGCCAGCAGTTCCAGGGGGCGAGGGACTGAAGCTTTCTTT. This sequence joins TRBV2 and TRBJ1-1, with 8 bases lining up with TRBD1. Germline-derived CDR1 and CDR2 are SNHLY and FYNNEI. The CDR3 extends over 14 amino acids. Trimming at V came to 5 bases and at J to 5 bases, leaving 7 bases not matched to a gene.